The clone carrying this T cell receptor beta chain was counted a few times. The antigen is unknown. Germline CDR1 reads MNHEY; CDR2 reads SMNVEV (reference sequence). The CDR3 runs 15 residues. Trimming pared 0 bases from V and 6 bases from J, leaving 12 bases between. These data come from a study of identical twins. The cDNA had a unique molecular identifier and a template-switch universal primer site. TCRdb passed the 5' RACE reads through MiXCR, listing each CDR3 protein once. This table holds 300,000 to 400,000 distinct CDR3 sequences, approximately 13% found once. General study points: Whereas memory repertoires showed no such difference, abundant cord blood beta clonotypes carried fewer insertions.

Healthy Caucasians supplied all donations. This sample was shared with a second study, whose subject was yellow fever vaccine responses in identical twins.

This TCR was recovered from a woman aged 18-29 years in good health. The chain links TRBV27 to TRBJ2-1; D remains ambiguous. Sequenced material: CD8+ T cells sorted from blood. The CDR3 spells CASSLSDPPGNEQFF. CDR3 nucleotide sequence: TGTGCCAGCAGTTTATCGGACCCCCCTGGCAATGAGCAGTTCTTC.